This TCR beta chain was sequenced during a study of regulatory T cells in long-lasting Graves disease. Findings and caveats of the study: Less diverse TCR repertoires were seen in persistent Graves' patients than in newly diagnosed ones.

Indicated time point: newly diagnosed GD, antithyroid drugs for less than 3 months. PBMC RNA served as the TCR library source. CDR3 length: 15 residues. CDR1 and CDR2 (germline): LGHDT, YNNKEL (reference sequence). V was clipped by 6 bases and J by 4 bases; unmatched bases: 7. Through Arm-PCR of CDR3 regions and iRepertoire HTBI primers, TCR beta libraries were built. TCRdb re-called the multiplex PCR reads with MiXCR, one entry per CDR3 protein. The repertoire has 350,000 to 500,000 distinct CDR3 sequences, 15% to 20% of them found once; the top ten carry about 10%. With respect to this clonotype: Its antigen is unidentified.

Another study also made use of these data, one on T cells in Graves' hyperthyroidism and ophthalmopathy.

This material consisted of peripheral blood mononuclear cells (PBMCs), taken at new diagnosis, from a patient treated with antithyroid drugs. V and J are TRBV3-1 and TRBJ2-7; 12 nucleotides align to TRBD1. The clonotype originates from a woman aged 25 to 39 with Graves disease. The DNA of the CDR3 is TGTGCCAGCAGTGACCGGGACAGGGGGCCGTACGAGCAGTACTTC. This codes for CASSDRDRGPYEQYF.